Below are 9 T cell receptor beta chains sequenced from a single sample in a study of type 1 and type 2 diabetes patients listed by TCRdb under 2016. TCRdb lists the instrument as Illumina MiSeq. Genomic DNA from sorted T cell subsets served as template for TCRbeta CDR3 amplification. The TCRbeta CDR3 region was amplified by multiplex PCR using 30 forward and 13 reverse primers. Using fastp at Q25 and MiXCR, TCRdb reprocessed the public reads and kept productive beta chains. All rows with the same CDR3 protein become a single entry with the most common DNA and genes. The sample table holds 250,000 to 300,000 distinct CDR3 sequences, of which roughly 50% were seen once. Jointly, the top ten make up about 13% of the sample. Sequencing used peripheral blood mononuclear cells (PBMCs). The source of these receptors is a man younger than 30 with type 2 diabetes.

The gene calls are TRBV27 and TRBJ1-1; D gene unclear. Germline lookup yields CDR1 MNHEY and CDR2 SMNVEV (reference sequence). The CDR3 runs to 13 residues. V dropped 6 bases and J dropped 3 bases, with 11 bases sitting between them. The CDR3 sequence: CASSLGRDTEAFF. CDR3 nucleotides: TGTGCCAGCAGCCTAGGTAGGGACACTGAAGCTTTCTTT.

With regard to this clonotype: A much larger clone lies a single base off, so this may be a read error. The rearrangement links TRBV30 to TRBJ1-2; 8 bases align to TRBD1. The CDR3 loop spans 14 amino acids. The J segment lost 8 bases and the V segment lost 4 bases, leaving 12 bases of the junction unmatched. Germline V gene sequence: CDR1 GTSNPN, CDR2 SVGIG (reference sequence). For the CDR3, the DNA is TGTGCCTGGACACAGACAGGGGTTGTGGAGGGCTACACCTTC. It encodes CAWTQTGVVEGYTF.

The chain combines TRBV15 with TRBJ2-7, with D uncertain. CDR3 length: 15 residues. Germline assignment: CDR1 LNHNV and CDR2 YYDKDF (reference sequence). V dropped 0 bases and J dropped 7 bases, with 16 bases sitting between them. CDR3 bases: TGTGCCACCAGCAGAGATCTGGCAGGTTCCTGGGAGCAGTACTTC. Translated: CATSRDLAGSWEQYF.

This clonotype was observed a few times. The rearrangement uses TRBV6-6 and TRBJ2-7; 9 bases are a match to TRBD2. Germline V gene data show CDR1 as MNHNY and CDR2 as SVGAGI (reference sequence). CDR3 length equals 20 residues. J lost 2 bases, V lost 3 bases, and 20 bases had no gene match. CDR3 DNA sequence: TGTGCCAGCAGTTATGATAGGGATCTCCTAGCGGGGCTTGCCCCCTACGAGCAGTACTTC. Residues: CASSYDRDLLAGLAPYEQYF.

This sequence joins TRBV27 and TRBJ1-2; 7 bases are shared with TRBD1. The CDR3 contains 14 residues. V trimming: 1 base; J trimming: 9 bases; junction bases outside the gene matches: 8. Per the germline V gene, CDR1 is MNHEY and CDR2 is SMNVEV (reference sequence). The DNA for the CDR3 is TGTGCCAGCAGTTTATATCCGACAGGGCGACGCTACACCTTC. It specifies CASSLYPTGRRYTF.

V usage is TRBV6-1 and J usage is TRBJ1-6; TRBD1 aligns across 11 bases. CDR1 MNHNS and CDR2 SASEGT come from the germline V gene. Trimming took 1 base from V and 9 from J; bases not matched to a gene: 5. This CDR3 has 16 residues. In nucleotides, the CDR3 is TGTGCCAGCAGTGAAGAGGCGGGGACAGGGGGTTCACCCCTCCACTTT. It codes for CASSEEAGTGGSPLHF.

The chain has TRBV24-1 and TRBJ2-5; TRBD2 matches 7 bases. Trimming removed 0 bases from V and 5 bases from J; junction bases left unmatched: 5. Germline CDR1 KGHDR, CDR2 SFDVKD. The CDR3 spans 15 residues. The CDR3 DNA follows: TGTGCCACCAGTGATTTGCGGGGGGAGGGGGAGACCCAGTACTTC. The encoded protein is CATSDLRGEGETQYF.

This clonotype occurred many times. The DNA of the CDR3 is TGTGCCACCAGCAGAGATCATTTCGGCTACACCTTC. Protein: CATSRDHFGYTF. The rearrangement joins TRBV15 to TRBJ1-2; D is unclear. The germline V gene encodes CDR1 LNHNV and CDR2 YYDKDF (reference sequence). Trimming stripped 0 bases from V and 8 bases from J, with 7 bases between. This CDR3 is 12 amino acids long.

The CDR3 region is CASSSGPGQMNQPQHF. CDR3 in DNA: TGTGCCAGCAGCTCTGGACCGGGACAGATGAATCAGCCCCAGCATTTT. V usage is TRBV7-9 and J usage is TRBJ1-5, with TRBD1 matching over 7 bases. Trimming took 4 bases from V and 4 from J; bases not matched to a gene: 10. This CDR3 has 16 residues. Germline lookup yields CDR1 SEHNR and CDR2 FQNEAQ (reference sequence).